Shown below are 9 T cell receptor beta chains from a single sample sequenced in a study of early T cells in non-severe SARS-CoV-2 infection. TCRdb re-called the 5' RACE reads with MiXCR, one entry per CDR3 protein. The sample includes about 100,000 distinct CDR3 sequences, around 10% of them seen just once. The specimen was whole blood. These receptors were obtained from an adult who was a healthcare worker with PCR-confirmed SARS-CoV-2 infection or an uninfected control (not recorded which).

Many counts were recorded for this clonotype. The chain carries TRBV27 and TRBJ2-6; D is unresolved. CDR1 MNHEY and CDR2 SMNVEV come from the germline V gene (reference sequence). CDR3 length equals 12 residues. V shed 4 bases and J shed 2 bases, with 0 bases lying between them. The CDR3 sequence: CASSSGANVLTF. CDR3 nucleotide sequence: TGTGCCAGCAGTTCTGGGGCCAACGTCCTGACTTTC. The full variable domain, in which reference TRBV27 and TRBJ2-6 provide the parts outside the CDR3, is EAQVTQNPRYLITVTGKKLTVTCSQNMNHEYMSWYRQDPGLGLRQIYYSMNVEVTDKGDVPEGYKVSRKEKRNFPLILESPSPNQTSLYFCASSSGANVLTFGAGSRLTVL.

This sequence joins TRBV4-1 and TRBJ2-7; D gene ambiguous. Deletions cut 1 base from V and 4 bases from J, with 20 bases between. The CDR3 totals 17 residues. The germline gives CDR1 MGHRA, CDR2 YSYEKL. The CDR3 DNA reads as TGCGCCAGCAGCCAAGTGGATTTGGGGTTTTCGGCTTACGAGCAGTACTTC. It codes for CASSQVDLGFSAYEQYF.

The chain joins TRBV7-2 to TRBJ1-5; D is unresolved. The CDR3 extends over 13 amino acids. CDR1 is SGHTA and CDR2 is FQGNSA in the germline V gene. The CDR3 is CATGLRGNQPQHF. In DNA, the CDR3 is TGTGCGACCGGACTAAGGGGCAATCAGCCCCAGCATTTT.

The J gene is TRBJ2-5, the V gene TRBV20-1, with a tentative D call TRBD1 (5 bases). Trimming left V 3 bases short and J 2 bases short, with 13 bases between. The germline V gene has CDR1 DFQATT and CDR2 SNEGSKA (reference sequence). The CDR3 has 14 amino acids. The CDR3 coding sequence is TGCAGTGCTAGTCCTCCACCAGGGCAAGAGACCCAGTACTTC. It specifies CSASPPPGQETQYF.

This CDR3 is CASSRTGGKYF. For the CDR3, the DNA is TGTGCCAGCAGTCGAACAGGGGGGAAGTACTTC. V usage is TRBV12-3 or TRBV12-4 and J usage is TRBJ2-7, with 8 bases fitting TRBD1. V lost 5 bases to trimming and J lost 11 bases; unmatched junction nucleotides: 5. This CDR3 spans 11 amino acids.

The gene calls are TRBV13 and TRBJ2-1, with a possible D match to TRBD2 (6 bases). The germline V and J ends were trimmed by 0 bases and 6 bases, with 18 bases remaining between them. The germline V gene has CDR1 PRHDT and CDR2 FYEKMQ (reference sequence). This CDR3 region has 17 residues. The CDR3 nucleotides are TGTGCCAGCAGCTTAGGCGTCGGGGGAGAGAGTTTCAATGAGCAGTTCTTC. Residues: CASSLGVGGESFNEQFF.

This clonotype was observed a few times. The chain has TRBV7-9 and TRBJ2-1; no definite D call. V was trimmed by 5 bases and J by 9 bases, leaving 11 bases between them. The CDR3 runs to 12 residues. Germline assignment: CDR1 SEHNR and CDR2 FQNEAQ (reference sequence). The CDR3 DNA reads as TGTGCCAGCAGCCCCGAAGCGAGTGAGCAGTTCTTC. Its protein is CASSPEASEQFF.

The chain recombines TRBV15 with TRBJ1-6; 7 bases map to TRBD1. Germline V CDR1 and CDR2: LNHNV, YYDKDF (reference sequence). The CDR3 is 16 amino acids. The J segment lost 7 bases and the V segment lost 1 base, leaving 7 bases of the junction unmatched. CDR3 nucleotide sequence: TGTGCCACCAGCAGAGGACAGGGAGTCAGAAATTCACCCCTCCACTTT. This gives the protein CATSRGQGVRNSPLHF.

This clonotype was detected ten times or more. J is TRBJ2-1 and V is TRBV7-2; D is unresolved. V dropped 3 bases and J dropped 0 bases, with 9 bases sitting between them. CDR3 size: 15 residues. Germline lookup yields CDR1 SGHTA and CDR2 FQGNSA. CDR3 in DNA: TGTGCCAGCAGCTTCTCGCAGCTCTCCTACAATGAGCAGTTCTTC. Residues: CASSFSQLSYNEQFF.